Shown below are 16 T cell receptor beta chains from a single sample sequenced in a study of monozygotic twins with inflammatory bowel disease. TCRdb reanalyzed the 5' RACE reads, giving one entry per CDR3 protein sequence and no DNA. In all, the sample yields some 170,000 distinct CDR3 sequences. The sample consisted of blood. Every receptor here comes from a human donor with ulcerative colitis or Crohn's disease, or a healthy co-twin of an affected twin (not recorded which).

The chain carries TRBV12-3 or TRBV12-4 and TRBJ1-6; checking the TCRdb D call of TRBD1 is not possible without DNA. The CDR3 length is 14 residues. CDR3 sequence: CASSQGISDSPLHF.

This sequence joins TRBV24-1 and TRBJ2-5. CDR3 length equals 14 residues. Germline values: CDR1 KGHDR, CDR2 SFDVKD. The chain's CDR3 is CATSPMGAQETQYF.

This chain uses TRBV7-2 with TRBJ2-3; no DNA is available, so the TRBD2 call from TCRdb remains unchecked. Per the germline V gene, CDR1 is SGHTA and CDR2 is FQGNSA. The CDR3 is made up of 15 amino acids. The CDR3 loop is CASSLAWELADTQYF.

This chain connects TRBV27 to TRBJ1-1. Germline loops: CDR1 MNHEY, CDR2 SMNVEV (reference sequence). The CDR3 is 14 residues long. The CDR3 spells CASSLNGMNTEAFF.

The chain links TRBV25-1 to TRBJ1-2; without DNA, the TCRdb call of TRBD1 cannot be checked. There are 12 residues in the CDR3. In germline, CDR1 is MGHDK, CDR2 SYGVNS. CDR3 in amino acids: CASQDRNYGYTF.

V usage is TRBV27 and J usage is TRBJ2-7; absent DNA, TCRdb's TRBD1 call cannot be checked. Germline V lookup: CDR1 MNHEY, CDR2 SMNVEV (reference sequence). This CDR3 has 13 residues. The CDR3 is CATWEQGGDEQYF.

The chain is built from TRBV10-3 and TRBJ1-2. The CDR3 length is 14 residues. Germline V gene lookup returns CDR1 ENHRY and CDR2 SYGVKD. The CDR3 sequence is CTISTEVGNYGYTF.

The V gene is TRBV5-4, the J gene TRBJ2-1; the TCRdb D gene call, TRBD1, has no DNA to confirm it. Germline CDR1 reads SGHNT; CDR2 reads YYREEE (reference sequence). The CDR3 runs to 14 residues. Here the CDR3 reads CASSLITGSDEQFF. Variable domain in full (rest from reference TRBV5-4 and TRBJ2-1): ETGVTQSPTHLIKTRGQQVTLRCSSQSGHNTVSWYQQALGQGPQFIFQYYREEENGRGNFPPRFSGLQFPNYSSELNVNALELDDSALYLCASSLITGSDEQFFGPGTRLTVL.

The rearrangement links TRBV29-1 to TRBJ1-5. CDR3 length: 14 amino acids. Germline-derived CDR1 and CDR2 are SQVTM and ANQGSEA. CDR3 sequence: CSVEGDYSNQPQHF.

The chain recombines TRBV20-1 with TRBJ2-7; the D call of TRBD2 rests on TCRdb alone, since no DNA is present to check it. CDR1 is DFQATT, CDR2 SNEGSKA, per germline (reference sequence). This CDR3 contains 15 residues. The CDR3 region is CSARSTDANSYEQYF.

The CDR3 reads CASSQEIQGNTDTQYF. The chain carries TRBV3-1 and TRBJ2-3; TCRdb names TRBD1, which stays unverified in the absence of DNA. The germline gives CDR1 LGHDT, CDR2 YNNKEL (reference sequence). CDR3 length: 16 amino acids.

The V call is TRBV18, the J call TRBJ2-1; TCRdb picks TRBD1, but there is no DNA to check that call. The CDR3 is 15 residues long. CDR1 KGHSH and CDR2 LQKENI come from the germline V gene. This CDR3 reads CASSPVPQPDNEQFF.

The chain joins TRBV5-1 to TRBJ2-5; TCRdb names TRBD1, which stays unverified in the absence of DNA. This CDR3 has 13 residues. Germline CDR1 reads SGHRS; CDR2 reads YFSETQ. CDR3 residues: CASKGQVQETQYF.

The genes are TRBV7-9 and TRBJ2-7; no DNA is available, so the TRBD2 call from TCRdb remains unchecked. Germline V gene sequence: CDR1 SEHNR, CDR2 FQNEAQ (reference sequence). The CDR3 sequence is 12 residues long. CDR3 loop: CASSLGGREQYF.

The V gene is TRBV7-6, the J gene TRBJ2-1; TCRdb returns TRBD2, unconfirmable since there is no DNA. The CDR3 is 15 residues long. CDR1 is SGHVS and CDR2 is FNYEAQ in the germline V gene. The CDR3 loop is CASSLAGLGFGEQFF. The full variable domain, its missing parts supplied by reference TRBV7-6 and TRBJ2-1, is GAGVSQSPRYKVTKRGQDVALRCDPISGHVSLYWYRQALGQGPEFLTYFNYEAQQDKSGLPNDRFSAERPEGSISTLTIQRTEQRDSAMYRCASSLAGLGFGEQFFGPGTRLTVL.

The chain couples TRBV12-3 or TRBV12-4 to TRBJ2-2; the D gene TCRdb calls, TRBD1, cannot be checked with no DNA. The CDR3 extends over 16 amino acids. CDR3 region: CASSFNRAIYTGELFF.